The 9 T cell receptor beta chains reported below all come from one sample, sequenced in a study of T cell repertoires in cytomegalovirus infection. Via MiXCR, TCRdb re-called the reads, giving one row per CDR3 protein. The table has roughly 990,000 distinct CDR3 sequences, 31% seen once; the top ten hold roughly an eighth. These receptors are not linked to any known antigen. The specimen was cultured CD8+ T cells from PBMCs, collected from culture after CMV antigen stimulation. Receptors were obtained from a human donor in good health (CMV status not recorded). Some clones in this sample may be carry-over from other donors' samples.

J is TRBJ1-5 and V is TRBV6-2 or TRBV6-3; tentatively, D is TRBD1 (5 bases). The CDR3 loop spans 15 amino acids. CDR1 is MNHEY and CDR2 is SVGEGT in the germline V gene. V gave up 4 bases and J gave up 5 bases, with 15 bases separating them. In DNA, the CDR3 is TGTGCCAGCAGTTTAATTTGGGCAGGGTATCAGCCCCAGCATTTT. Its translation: CASSLIWAGYQPQHF.

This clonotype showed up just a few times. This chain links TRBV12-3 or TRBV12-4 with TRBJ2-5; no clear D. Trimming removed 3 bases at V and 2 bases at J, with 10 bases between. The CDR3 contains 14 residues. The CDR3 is CASSLLGIQETQYF. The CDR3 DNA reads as TGTGCCAGCAGTTTGTTGGGGATTCAAGAGACCCAGTACTTC.

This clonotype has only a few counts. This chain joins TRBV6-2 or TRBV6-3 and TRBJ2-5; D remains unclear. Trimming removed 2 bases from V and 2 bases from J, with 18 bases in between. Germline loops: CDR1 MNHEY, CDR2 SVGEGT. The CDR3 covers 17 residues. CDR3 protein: CASSYRVQQDTQETQYF. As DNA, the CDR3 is TGTGCCAGCAGTTACAGAGTTCAACAAGATACACAAGAGACCCAGTACTTC.

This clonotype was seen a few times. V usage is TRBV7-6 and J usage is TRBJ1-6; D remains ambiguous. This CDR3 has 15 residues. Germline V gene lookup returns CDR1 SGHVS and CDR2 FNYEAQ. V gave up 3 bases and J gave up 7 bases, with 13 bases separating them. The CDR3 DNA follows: TGTGCCAGCAGCTTGTCGGCGTCGGCAAATTCACCCCTCCACTTT. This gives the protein CASSLSASANSPLHF. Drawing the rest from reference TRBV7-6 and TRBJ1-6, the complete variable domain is GAGVSQSPRYKVTKRGQDVALRCDPISGHVSLYWYRQALGQGPEFLTYFNYEAQQDKSGLPNDRFSAERPEGSISTLTIQRTEQRDSAMYRCASSLSASANSPLHFGNGTRLTVT.

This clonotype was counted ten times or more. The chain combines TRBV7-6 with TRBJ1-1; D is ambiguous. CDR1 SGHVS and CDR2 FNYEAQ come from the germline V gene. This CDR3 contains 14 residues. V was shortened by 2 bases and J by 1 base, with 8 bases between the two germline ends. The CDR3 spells CASSLPGKNTEAFF. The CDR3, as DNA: TGTGCCAGCAGCTTACCGGGTAAGAACACTGAAGCTTTCTTT.

CDR3 amino acids: CASITDSYEQYF. CDR3 nucleotide sequence: TGTGCTAGTATTACGGATTCCTACGAGCAGTACTTC. The J gene is TRBJ2-7, the V gene TRBV12-5; no firm D call. V was shortened by 8 bases and J by 1 base, with 9 bases between the two germline ends. Germline V lookup: CDR1 LGHNT, CDR2 FRNRAP. This CDR3 has 12 residues.

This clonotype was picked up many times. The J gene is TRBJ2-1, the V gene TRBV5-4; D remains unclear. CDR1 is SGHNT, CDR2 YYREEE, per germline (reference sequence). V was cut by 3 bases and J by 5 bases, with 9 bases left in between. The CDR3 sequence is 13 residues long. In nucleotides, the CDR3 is TGTGCCAGCAGCTGGGTAGGAGACAATGAGCAGTTCTTC. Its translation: CASSWVGDNEQFF.

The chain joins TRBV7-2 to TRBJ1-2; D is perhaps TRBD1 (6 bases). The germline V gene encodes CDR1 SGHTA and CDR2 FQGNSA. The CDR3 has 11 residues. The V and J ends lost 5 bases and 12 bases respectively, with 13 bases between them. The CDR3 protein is CASSTPGANTF. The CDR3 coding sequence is TGTGCCAGCAGCACCCCAGGGGCCAACACCTTC.

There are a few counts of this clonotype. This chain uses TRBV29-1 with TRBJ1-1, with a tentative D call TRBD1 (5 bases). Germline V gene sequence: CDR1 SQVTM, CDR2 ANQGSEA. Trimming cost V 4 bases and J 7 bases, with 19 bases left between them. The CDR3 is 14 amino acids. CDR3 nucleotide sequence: TGCAGCGTTGTTCCCGATACAAGGGGAAATGAAGCTTTCTTT. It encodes CSVVPDTRGNEAFF.